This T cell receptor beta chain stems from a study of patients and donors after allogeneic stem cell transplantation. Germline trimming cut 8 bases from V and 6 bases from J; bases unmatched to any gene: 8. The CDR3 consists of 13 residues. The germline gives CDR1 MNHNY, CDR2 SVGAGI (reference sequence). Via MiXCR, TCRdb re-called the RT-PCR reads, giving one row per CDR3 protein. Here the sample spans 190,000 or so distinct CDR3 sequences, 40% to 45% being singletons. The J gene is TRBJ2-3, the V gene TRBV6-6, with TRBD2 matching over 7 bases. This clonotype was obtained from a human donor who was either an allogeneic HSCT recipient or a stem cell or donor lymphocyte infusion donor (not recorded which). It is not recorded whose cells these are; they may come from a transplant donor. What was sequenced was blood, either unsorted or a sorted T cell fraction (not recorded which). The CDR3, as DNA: TGTGCCAGCGAGCCTAACGGGAGGGATACGCAGTATTTT. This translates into CASEPNGRDTQYF.